A single sample gave rise to the 13 T cell receptor beta chains below, sequenced in a study of T cells in Graves' hyperthyroidism and ophthalmopathy. Amplification yielded TCR beta CDR3 regions, with RNA transcripts as the source. The HTBI primer set served for first-round RT-PCR of the TCR CDR3. MiXCR was run by TCRdb on the multiplex PCR reads, yielding one entry per CDR3 protein. The sample contains approximately 380,000 distinct CDR3 sequences, around 18% of which appear only once. What was sequenced was blood. Receptors originate from a man between 18 and 29 years old with Graves' ophthalmopathy.

The chain has TRBV7-6 and TRBJ2-2; D not certain. Germline V gene sequence: CDR1 SGHVS, CDR2 FNYEAQ. This CDR3 comprises 14 residues. Between the trimmed V and J ends, which lost 1 base and 4 bases, there was a span of 7 bases. The CDR3 DNA is TGTGCCAGCAGCTTAGGGGCCCTCACCGGGGAGCTGTTTTTT. The encoded protein is CASSLGALTGELFF. Filled out from reference TRBV7-6 and TRBJ2-2, the complete variable domain reads GAGVSQSPRYKVTKRGQDVALRCDPISGHVSLYWYRQALGQGPEFLTYFNYEAQQDKSGLPNDRFSAERPEGSISTLTIQRTEQRDSAMYRCASSLGALTGELFFGEGSRLTVL.

The chain links TRBV7-2 to TRBJ2-1; D is perhaps TRBD2 (5 bases). The CDR3 extends over 17 amino acids. Trimming took off 2 bases at V and 5 bases at J, with 19 bases between the two ends. CDR1 is SGHTA and CDR2 is FQGNSA in the germline V gene. The CDR3 sequence: CASSLLGPGYSHNEQFF. The CDR3 DNA follows: TGTGCCAGCAGCTTATTAGGTCCGGGGTACAGCCACAATGAGCAGTTCTTC.

About this clonotype itself: A much larger clone lies a single base off, so this may be a read error. The J gene is TRBJ1-2, the V gene TRBV6-1; no firm D call. The CDR3 runs 14 residues. CDR1 and CDR2 from the germline V gene are MNHNS and SASEGT. In nucleotides, the CDR3 is TGTGCCGGCAGTGAAGGGCGGACCGGGCGAGGCTACACCTTC. It yields the protein CAGSEGRTGRGYTF.

This clonotype was found a few times. V usage is TRBV27 and J usage is TRBJ2-5, with 11 bases that match TRBD2. The CDR3 has 16 amino acids. CDR1 is MNHEY, CDR2 SMNVEV, per germline (reference sequence). The junction had 6 bases not matched to a gene; V was cut back by 5 bases and J by 1 base. CDR3 residues: CASSPFSGGAQETQYF. The CDR3 region has the DNA TGTGCCAGCAGTCCCTTTAGCGGGGGGGCCCAAGAGACCCAGTACTTC.

This clonotype was picked up a small number of times. The CDR3 reads CSASASGALEQYF. The CDR3 DNA reads TGCAGCGCCTCGGCCAGCGGGGCCTTGGAGCAGTACTTC. This chain links TRBV29-1 with TRBJ2-7; 7 bases map to TRBD2. CDR1 and CDR2 (germline): SQVTM, ANQGSEA. The CDR3 runs 13 residues. Trimming cost V 7 bases and J 7 bases; bases outside gene matches: 13.

The chain employs TRBV6-1 and TRBJ1-2; weak D call: TRBD1 (5 bases). The CDR3 is made up of 13 amino acids. Germline CDR1 reads MNHNS; CDR2 reads SASEGT. V was cut by 6 bases and J by 8 bases, with 16 bases left in between. Here the CDR3 DNA reads TGTGCCAGCAGGGTTTCCCAGGGTTACGGCTACACCTTC. It yields the protein CASRVSQGYGYTF.

The sample holds many counts of this clonotype. The chain combines TRBV18 with TRBJ2-7, with D tentatively TRBD1 (6 bases). This CDR3 region has 14 residues. Trimming shortened V by 8 bases and J by 3 bases, and 17 bases separated the two germline ends. The germline CDR1 and CDR2 sequences are KGHSH and LQKENI. The CDR3 loop is CASSPRTDSYEQYF. The CDR3 DNA is TGTGCCAGCAGCCCGCGGACGGACAGCTACGAGCAGTACTTC.

V gene TRBV19 combines with J gene TRBJ2-2; D perhaps matches TRBD1 (6 bases). This CDR3 region has 18 residues. V lost 0 bases and J lost 5, with 19 bases in between. In germline, CDR1 is LNHDA, CDR2 SQIVND (reference sequence). CDR3 bases: TGTGCCAGTAGTATAGACCCCTGGAGGCAGGGGTGGACCGGGGAGCTGTTTTTT. It is translated as CASSIDPWRQGWTGELFF.

This clonotype appeared a few times. V is TRBV20-1 and J is TRBJ1-6; D remains unclear. Deletions cut 4 bases from V and 4 bases from J, with 14 bases between. CDR1 is DFQATT and CDR2 is SNEGSKA in the germline V gene (reference sequence). The CDR3 sequence is 15 residues long. The CDR3 spells CSAISGFSYNSPLHF. For the CDR3, the DNA is TGCAGTGCTATATCCGGGTTCTCGTATAATTCACCCCTCCACTTT.

The chain employs TRBV29-1 and TRBJ1-4; D is unresolved. Germline V gives CDR1 SQVTM, CDR2 ANQGSEA. The V end lost 3 bases, the J end lost 5 bases, and 4 bases lay between the germline ends. This CDR3 has 11 residues. DNA of the CDR3: TGCAGCGTTGATAACAATGAAAAACTGTTTTTT. This encodes CSVDNNEKLFF.

This clonotype was seen many times. The rearrangement links TRBV6-1 to TRBJ1-1, with a tentative D call TRBD1 (6 bases). Deletions cut 7 bases from V and 0 bases from J, with 21 bases between. The CDR3 has 17 residues. Per germline, CDR1 MNHNS and CDR2 SASEGT. CDR3 amino acids: CASNRARLGLMNTEAFF. CDR3 DNA sequence: TGTGCCAGCAACAGGGCCCGCCTTGGCTTGATGAACACTGAAGCTTTCTTT.

The chain recombines TRBV10-3 with TRBJ1-2; D gene ambiguous. V was trimmed by 10 bases and J by 4 bases, leaving 19 bases between them. Germline assignment: CDR1 ENHRY and CDR2 SYGVKD. The CDR3 loop spans 14 amino acids. The CDR3 sequence is CATTAGSSFYGYTF. The CDR3 DNA sequence: TGTGCCACCACGGCGGGTTCCAGTTTCTATGGCTACACCTTC.

The rearrangement links TRBV6-1 to TRBJ2-5; no clear D. The CDR3 totals 11 residues. The V end lost 5 bases, the J end lost 7 bases, and 8 bases lay between the germline ends. Germline assignment: CDR1 MNHNS and CDR2 SASEGT. The CDR3 reads CASSYLGTQYF. The CDR3 coding sequence is TGTGCCAGCAGTTATCTGGGGACCCAGTACTTC.